The 21 T cell receptor beta chains below come from one sample, sequenced in a study of cytotoxic CD8 clonotypes in ibrutinib-treated CLL. Data came from immunoSEQ multiplex PCR; TCRdb stores just in-frame clones and leaves some out. The repertoire includes approximately 15,000 clones, roughly 66% of them detected once, and 10% to 15% sits in the top ten. Sequencing used PBMCs, obtained before ibrutinib treatment. The receptors shown here come from a human donor with chronic lymphocytic leukemia.

This clone rates as medium-sized. The rearrangement joins TRBV5-1 to TRBJ2-1, with D perhaps given as TRBD1 or TRBD2 (5 bases each). The CDR3 loop spans 15 amino acids. CDR1 and CDR2 from the germline V gene are SGHRS and YFSETQ. V lost 4 bases and J 2 bases, leaving 13 bases between the germline ends. As DNA, the CDR3 is TGCGCCAGCAGCCCCGGGACGTACACCTACAATGAGCAGTTCTTC. Its protein product is CASSPGTYTYNEQFF.

The V gene is TRBV1, the J gene TRBJ2-3; the table names TRBD2, a call not compared with the DNA. TRBV1 is tagged as a pseudogene. The CDR3 extends over 22 amino acids. The CDR3, as DNA: TGCACCAGCAGCCAAAAGAATAGGACTAGCGGATTAATAGGGTATGGCACAGATACGCAGTATTTT. Translated: CTSSQKNRTSGLIGYGTDTQYF.

The V and J genes are TRBV2 and TRBJ2-7; no definite D call. With 11 bases removed from V and 3 bases from J, the gap between germline ends came to 11 bases. The CDR3 loop spans 11 amino acids. The germline V gene encodes CDR1 SNHLY and CDR2 FYNNEI. CDR3 sequence (DNA): TGTGCCGGCGGCTGGGACTACGAGCAGTACTTC. Residues: CAGGWDYEQYF.

In its sample, this clone was seen a few times. The rearrangement links TRBV6-1 to TRBJ1-5, with a tentative D call TRBD1 (6 bases). V was cut by 8 bases and J by 8 bases, with 16 bases left in between. The CDR3 is 13 amino acids. Germline lookup yields CDR1 MNHNS and CDR2 SASEGT. CDR3 DNA sequence: TGTGCCAGCGAGCGCGGGGGGCCGGAGCCCCAGCATTTT. It is translated as CASERGGPEPQHF.

The chain is built from TRBV7-9 and TRBJ2-7, with 8 bases aligning to TRBD2. The ends lost 5 bases at V and 5 bases at J; junction bases unmatched: 11. Germline lookup yields CDR1 SEHNR and CDR2 FQNEAQ (reference sequence). CDR3 length: 15 residues. CDR3 amino acids: CASSLRGGGPHEQYV. In DNA, the CDR3 is TGTGCCAGCAGCCTCAGGGGCGGGGGGCCGCACGAGCAGTACGTC.

The chain joins TRBV20-1 to TRBJ2-1; the D gene is possibly TRBD2 (5 bases). V was shortened by 3 bases and J by 12 bases, with 9 bases between the two germline ends. The CDR3 extends over 10 amino acids. Germline-derived CDR1 and CDR2 are DFQATT and SNEGSKA (reference sequence). Written as DNA, the CDR3 is TGCAGTGCTAGGGACTGGGGGCAGTTCTTC. Translated, it gives CSARDWGQFF.

This clone showed up just a few times. The gene calls are TRBV5-1 and TRBJ2-2, with 13 bases matching TRBD2. The CDR3 loop spans 17 amino acids. CDR1 is SGHRS, CDR2 YFSETQ, per germline. The junction had 1 base not matched to a gene; V was cut back by 2 bases and J by 0 bases. The CDR3 DNA reads as TGCGCCAGCAGCTTACTAGCGGGAGGGACGAACACCGGGGAGCTGTTTTTT. It yields the protein CASSLLAGGTNTGELFF.

The V gene is TRBV11-2, the J gene TRBJ2-5; D possibly uses TRBD1 or TRBD2 (5 bases each). From germline, CDR1 is SGHAT and CDR2 FQNNGV. Trimming took 5 bases from V and 8 from J, leaving 18 bases between them. The CDR3 runs 14 residues. The CDR3 here is CASSKGTRLGTQYF. CDR3 DNA: TGTGCCAGCAGCAAGGGGACCAGACTGGGAACCCAGTACTTC.

The V and J genes are TRBV11-2 and TRBJ2-1; possibly TRBD2 for D (7 bases). Trimming left V 1 base short and J 5 bases short, with 12 bases between. The CDR3 totals 15 residues. Germline CDR1 SGHAT, CDR2 FQNNGV. The CDR3 sequence: CASSLVRGAHNEQFF. The CDR3 DNA follows: TGTGCCAGCAGCTTAGTTCGGGGGGCCCACAATGAGCAGTTCTTC.

This clone has just one count. The rearrangement uses TRBV28 and TRBJ1-1; D is unresolved. This CDR3 is built from 14 residues. Germline V gene lookup returns CDR1 MDHEN and CDR2 SYDVKM. Trimming removed 6 bases from V and 1 base from J, with 12 bases in between. In nucleotides, the CDR3 is TGTGCCAGCAGACCAAGGTTGTGGAACACTGAAGCTTTCTTT. Translating gives CASRPRLWNTEAFF. Looking up the rest from reference TRBV28 and TRBJ1-1 gives the full variable domain: DVKVTQSSRYLVKRTGEKVFLECVQDMDHENMFWYRQDPGLGLRLIYFSYDVKMKEKGDIPEGYSVSREKKERFSLILESASTNQTSMYLCASRPRLWNTEAFFGQGTRLTVV.

The J gene is TRBJ1-4, the V gene TRBV6-1, with unresolved D. V lost 4 bases and J lost 7, with 7 bases in between. Germline V gene lookup returns CDR1 MNHNS and CDR2 SASEGT. This CDR3 comprises 12 residues. In nucleotides, the CDR3 is TGTGCCAGCAGTGGGTCGGGTGAAAAACTGTTTTTT. Protein: CASSGSGEKLFF.

The chain couples TRBV19 to TRBJ2-1, with no clear D. The germline gives CDR1 LNHDA, CDR2 SQIVND (reference sequence). The ends were cut back, 1 base at V and 7 bases at J, with 2 bases in the middle. CDR3 length: 11 residues. This chain's CDR3 is CASSIGNEQFF. The CDR3 nucleotides are TGTGCCAGTAGTATAGGGAATGAGCAGTTCTTC. The complete variable domain, with remaining parts taken from reference TRBV19 and TRBJ2-1, reads DGGITQSPKYLFRKEGQNVTLSCEQNLNHDAMYWYRQDPGQGLRLIYYSQIVNDFQKGDIAEGYSVSREKKESFPLTVTSAQKNPTAFYLCASSIGNEQFFGPGTRLTVL.

The rearrangement joins TRBV29-1 to TRBJ2-5, with a weak D call TRBD1 (5 bases). V was pared by 3 bases and J by 1 base, with 12 bases between. Germline CDR1 is SQVTM and CDR2 is ANQGSEA. The CDR3 has 14 amino acids. The CDR3 nucleotides are TGCAGCGTTGAGGCAGGGAACTTCCAAGAGACCCAGTACTTC. Translated: CSVEAGNFQETQYF.

V is TRBV19 and J is TRBJ2-7, with TRBD2 matching over 8 bases. V dropped 3 bases and J dropped 7; count of bases not matched to a gene: 8. This CDR3 has 14 residues. Germline values: CDR1 LNHDA, CDR2 SQIVND (reference sequence). CDR3 residues: CASSIRAGAREQYF. As DNA, the CDR3 is TGTGCCAGTAGTATTAGAGCGGGAGCGCGAGAGCAGTACTTC.

This clone has a handful of counts. The chain carries TRBV14 and TRBJ2-2; TRBD2 might be the D (6 bases). The germline gives CDR1 SGHDN, CDR2 FVKESK. Trimming left V 4 bases short and J 4 bases short, with 13 bases between. The CDR3 has 15 residues. The CDR3 sequence: CASSPKAGSTGELFF. The DNA of the CDR3 is TGTGCCAGCAGCCCGAAGGCGGGGAGCACCGGGGAGCTGTTTTTT.

The V gene is TRBV28, the J gene TRBJ1-2; 8 nucleotides line up with TRBD1. The CDR3 contains 17 residues. The germline V gene encodes CDR1 MDHEN and CDR2 SYDVKM. V was clipped by 4 bases and J by 3 bases; unmatched bases: 13. The CDR3 DNA sequence: TGTGCCAGCAGTTCCGGCGGGACAGGCGGGGAGTACTATGGCTACACCTTC. It encodes CASSSGGTGGEYYGYTF.

The chain couples TRBV5-4 to TRBJ2-1, with 13 bases identical to TRBD2. Per the germline V gene, CDR1 is SGHNT and CDR2 is YYREEE (reference sequence). The CDR3 extends over 16 amino acids. The V gene end was trimmed by 4 bases and the J gene end by 5 bases; junction bases not matched to a gene: 6. CDR3 protein: CASSGGLAGTDNEQFF. In DNA, the CDR3 is TGTGCCAGCAGCGGGGGACTAGCGGGGACAGACAATGAGCAGTTCTTC.

The rearrangement links TRBV7-2 to TRBJ1-1; D is unclear. This CDR3 comprises 13 residues. Between the trimmed V and J ends, which lost 2 bases and 4 bases, there was a span of 8 bases. CDR1 SGHTA and CDR2 FQGNSA come from the germline V gene. Here the CDR3 DNA reads TGTGCCAGCAGCTTAAGAGTTACCACTGAAGCTTTCTTT. Protein sequence: CASSLRVTTEAFF.

This sequence joins TRBV5-5 and TRBJ1-4, with D unclear. Germline CDR1 is SGHKS and CDR2 is YYEKEE (reference sequence). V lost 3 bases and J 4 bases, leaving 10 bases between the germline ends. The CDR3 runs 14 residues. CDR3 coding DNA: TGTGCCAGCAGCTCGACTTGGCGTAATGAAAAACTGTTTTTT. Translating it yields CASSSTWRNEKLFF.

V gene TRBV28 combines with J gene TRBJ2-7; D call uncertain. The CDR3 is made up of 13 amino acids. V was pared by 0 bases and J by 7 bases, with 10 bases between. Germline-derived CDR1 and CDR2 are MDHEN and SYDVKM. The CDR3 nucleotides read TGTGCCAGCAGTTTATGGCCTGGTCGGGAGCAGTACGTC. It encodes CASSLWPGREQYV.

The chain carries TRBV18 and TRBJ2-2; D is perhaps TRBD2 (6 bases). V gave up 6 bases and J gave up 2 bases, with 16 bases separating them. CDR3 length equals 16 residues. Germline values: CDR1 KGHSH, CDR2 LQKENI. The CDR3 is CASSSGLARNTGELFF. As DNA, the CDR3 is TGTGCCAGCTCTTCGGGGCTAGCGAGAAACACCGGGGAGCTGTTTTTT.